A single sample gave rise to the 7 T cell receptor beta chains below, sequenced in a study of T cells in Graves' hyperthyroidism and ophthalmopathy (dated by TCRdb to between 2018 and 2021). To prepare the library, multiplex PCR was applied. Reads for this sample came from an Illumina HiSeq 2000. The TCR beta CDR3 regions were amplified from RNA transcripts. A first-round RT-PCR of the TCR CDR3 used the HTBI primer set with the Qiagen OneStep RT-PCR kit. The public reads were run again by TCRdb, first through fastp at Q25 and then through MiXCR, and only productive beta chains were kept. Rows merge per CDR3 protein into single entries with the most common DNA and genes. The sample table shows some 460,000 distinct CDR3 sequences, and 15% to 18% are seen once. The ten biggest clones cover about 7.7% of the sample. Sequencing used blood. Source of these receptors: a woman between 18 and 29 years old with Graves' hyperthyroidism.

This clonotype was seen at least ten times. CDR3 protein: CASRLGYYGYTF. The CDR3 DNA is TGTGCCAGCCGCCTGGGGTACTATGGCTACACCTTC. V is TRBV11-2 and J is TRBJ1-2; no clear D. The CDR3 length is 12 residues. Between the trimmed V and J ends, which lost 8 bases and 3 bases, there was a span of 10 bases. Germline lookup yields CDR1 SGHAT and CDR2 FQNNGV.

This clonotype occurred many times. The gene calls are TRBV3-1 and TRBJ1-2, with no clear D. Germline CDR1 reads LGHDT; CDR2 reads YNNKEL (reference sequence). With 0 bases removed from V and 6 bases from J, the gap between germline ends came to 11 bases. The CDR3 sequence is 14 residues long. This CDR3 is CASSQDPLGDGYTF. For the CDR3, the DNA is TGTGCCAGCAGCCAAGATCCCCTTGGTGATGGCTACACCTTC.

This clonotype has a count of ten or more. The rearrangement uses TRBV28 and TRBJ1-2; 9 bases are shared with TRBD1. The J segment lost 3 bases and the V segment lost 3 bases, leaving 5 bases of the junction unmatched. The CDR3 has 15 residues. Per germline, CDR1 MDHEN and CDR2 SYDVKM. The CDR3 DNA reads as TGTGCCAGCAGTTTGCGACAGGGGGACTACTATGGCTACACCTTC. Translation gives CASSLRQGDYYGYTF.

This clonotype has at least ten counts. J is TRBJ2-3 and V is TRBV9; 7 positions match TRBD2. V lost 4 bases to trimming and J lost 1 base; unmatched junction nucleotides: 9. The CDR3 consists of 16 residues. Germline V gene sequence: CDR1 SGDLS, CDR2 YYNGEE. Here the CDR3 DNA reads TGTGCCAGCAGCCCCGGACTAGGGAAAGGCACAGATACGCAGTATTTT. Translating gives CASSPGLGKGTDTQYF.

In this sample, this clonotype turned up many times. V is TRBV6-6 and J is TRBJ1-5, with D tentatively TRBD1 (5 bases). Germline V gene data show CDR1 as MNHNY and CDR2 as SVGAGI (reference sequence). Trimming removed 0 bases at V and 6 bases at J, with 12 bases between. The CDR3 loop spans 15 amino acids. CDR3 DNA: TGTGCCAGCAGTTACTCAGGGGCCGGCGGTCAGCCCCAGCATTTT. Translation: CASSYSGAGGQPQHF.

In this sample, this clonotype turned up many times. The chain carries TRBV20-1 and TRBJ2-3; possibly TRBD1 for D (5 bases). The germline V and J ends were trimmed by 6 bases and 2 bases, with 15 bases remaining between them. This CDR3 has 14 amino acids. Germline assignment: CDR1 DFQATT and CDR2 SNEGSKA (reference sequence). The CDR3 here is CSAPMDTHTDTQYF. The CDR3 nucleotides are TGCAGTGCCCCCATGGACACCCACACAGATACGCAGTATTTT.

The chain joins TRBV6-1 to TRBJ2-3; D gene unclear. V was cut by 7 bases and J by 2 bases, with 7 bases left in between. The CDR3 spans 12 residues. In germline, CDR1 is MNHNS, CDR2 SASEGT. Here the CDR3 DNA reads TGTGCCAGCACGCCAGACACAGATACGCAGTATTTT. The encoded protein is CASTPDTDTQYF.